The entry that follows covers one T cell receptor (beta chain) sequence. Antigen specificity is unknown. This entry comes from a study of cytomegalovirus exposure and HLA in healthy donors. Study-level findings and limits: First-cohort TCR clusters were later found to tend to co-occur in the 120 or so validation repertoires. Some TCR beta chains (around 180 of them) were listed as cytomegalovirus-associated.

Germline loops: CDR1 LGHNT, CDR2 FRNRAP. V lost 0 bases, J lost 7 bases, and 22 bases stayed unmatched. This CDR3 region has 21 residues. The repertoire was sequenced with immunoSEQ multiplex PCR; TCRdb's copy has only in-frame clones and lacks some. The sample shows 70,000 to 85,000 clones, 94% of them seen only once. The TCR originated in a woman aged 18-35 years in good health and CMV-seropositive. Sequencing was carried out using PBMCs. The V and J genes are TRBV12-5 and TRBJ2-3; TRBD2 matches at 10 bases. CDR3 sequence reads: CASGLVLSGVAGGQTTNTQYF. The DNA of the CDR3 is TGTGCTAGTGGTTTGGTACTGTCCGGAGTAGCGGGAGGCCAGACTACTAATACGCAGTATTTT. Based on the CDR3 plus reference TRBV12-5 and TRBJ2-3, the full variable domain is DARVTQTPRHKVTEMGQEVTMRCQPILGHNTVFWYRQTMMQGLELLAYFRNRAPLDDSGMPKDRFSAEMPDATLATLKIQPSEPRDSAVYFCASGLVLSGVAGGQTTNTQYFGPGTRLTVL.